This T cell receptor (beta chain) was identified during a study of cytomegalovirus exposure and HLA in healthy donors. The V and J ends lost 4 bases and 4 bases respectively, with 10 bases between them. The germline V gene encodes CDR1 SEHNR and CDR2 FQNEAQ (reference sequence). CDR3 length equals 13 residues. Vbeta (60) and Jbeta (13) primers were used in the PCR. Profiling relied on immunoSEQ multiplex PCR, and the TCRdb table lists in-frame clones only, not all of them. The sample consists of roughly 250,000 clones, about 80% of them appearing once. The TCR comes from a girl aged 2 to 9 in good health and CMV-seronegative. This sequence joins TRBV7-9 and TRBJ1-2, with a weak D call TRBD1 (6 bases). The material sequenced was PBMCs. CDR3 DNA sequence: TGTGCCAGCAGCTCCTACAGGGTCTATGGCTACACCTTC. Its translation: CASSSYRVYGYTF.